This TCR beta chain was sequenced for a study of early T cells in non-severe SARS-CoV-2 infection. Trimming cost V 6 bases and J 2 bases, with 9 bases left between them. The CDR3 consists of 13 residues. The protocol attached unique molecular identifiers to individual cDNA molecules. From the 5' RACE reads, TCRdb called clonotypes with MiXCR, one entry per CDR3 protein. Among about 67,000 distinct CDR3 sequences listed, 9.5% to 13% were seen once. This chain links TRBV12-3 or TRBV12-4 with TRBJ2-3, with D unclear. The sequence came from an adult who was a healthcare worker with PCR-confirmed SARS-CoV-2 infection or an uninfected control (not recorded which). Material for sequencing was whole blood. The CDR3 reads CASRRSNTDTQYF. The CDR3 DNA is TGTGCCAGCAGGAGGTCTAACACAGATACGCAGTATTTT.